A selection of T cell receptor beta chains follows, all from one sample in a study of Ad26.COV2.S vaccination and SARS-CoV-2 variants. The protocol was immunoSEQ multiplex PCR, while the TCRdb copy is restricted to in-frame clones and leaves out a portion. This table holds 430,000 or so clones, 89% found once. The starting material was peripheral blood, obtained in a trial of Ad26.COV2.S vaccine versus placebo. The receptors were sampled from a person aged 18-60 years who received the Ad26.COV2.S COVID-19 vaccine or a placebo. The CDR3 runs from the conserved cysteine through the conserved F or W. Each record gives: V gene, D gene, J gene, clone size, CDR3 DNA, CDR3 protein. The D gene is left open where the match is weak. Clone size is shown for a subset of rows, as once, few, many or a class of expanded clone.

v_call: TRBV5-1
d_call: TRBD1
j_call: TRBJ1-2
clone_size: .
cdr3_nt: TGCGCCAGCAGCAGGGGACAGAAGACTTATGGCTACACCTTC
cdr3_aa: CASSRGQKTYGYTF

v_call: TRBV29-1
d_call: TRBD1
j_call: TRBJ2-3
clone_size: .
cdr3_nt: TGCAGCGTTGGACAGGGGGCCGGTACGCAGTATTTT
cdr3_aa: CSVGQGAGTQYF

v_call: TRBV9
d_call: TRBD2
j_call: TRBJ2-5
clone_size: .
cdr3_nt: TGTGCCAGCAGCGCCAGGACTAGCGGGAGGGAAGAGACCCAGTACTTC
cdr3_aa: CASSARTSGREETQYF

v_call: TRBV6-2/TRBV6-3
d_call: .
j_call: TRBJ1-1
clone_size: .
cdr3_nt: TGTGCCAGCAGTTATGGCCTTGGCGCTGAAGCTTTCTTT
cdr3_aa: CASSYGLGAEAFF

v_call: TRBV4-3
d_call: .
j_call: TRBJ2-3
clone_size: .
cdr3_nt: TGCGCCAGCAGCCAAGTTGGCCTTTGGTTGGCAGGGGGGACAGATACGCAGTATTTT
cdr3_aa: CASSQVGLWLAGGTDTQYF

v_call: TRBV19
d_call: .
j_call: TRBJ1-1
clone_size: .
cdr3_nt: TGTGCCAGTACCCTGAGGGGGGGGAACACTGAAGCTTTCTTT
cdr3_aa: CASTLRGGNTEAFF

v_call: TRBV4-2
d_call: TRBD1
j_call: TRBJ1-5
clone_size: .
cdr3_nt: TGTGCCAGCAGCGAAGGGGGCGTCCCTGTTTATAGCAATCAGCCCCAGCATTTT
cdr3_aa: CASSEGGVPVYSNQPQHF

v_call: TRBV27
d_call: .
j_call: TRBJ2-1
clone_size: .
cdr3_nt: TGTGCCAGCAGTTTCTTTGGCGAGCAGTTCTTC
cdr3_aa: CASSFFGEQFF

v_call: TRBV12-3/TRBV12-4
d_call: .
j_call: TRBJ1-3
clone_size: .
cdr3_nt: TGTGCCAGCAGTCCAGTCAGTGTGAACACCATATATTTT
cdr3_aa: CASSPVSVNTIYF

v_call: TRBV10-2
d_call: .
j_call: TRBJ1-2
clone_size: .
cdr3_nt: TGCGCCAGCAGCGGCGGATCAAGCTATGGCTACACCTTC
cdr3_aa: CASSGGSSYGYTF

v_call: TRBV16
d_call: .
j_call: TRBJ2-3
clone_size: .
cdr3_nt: TGTGCCAGCAGCCGCAGGCAGCCCAGCACAGATACGCAGTATTTT
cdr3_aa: CASSRRQPSTDTQYF

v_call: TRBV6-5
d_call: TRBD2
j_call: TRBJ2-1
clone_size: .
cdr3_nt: TGTGCCAGCAGTTACTCTACCGGACTAGTTGGTAATGAGCAGTTCTTC
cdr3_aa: CASSYSTGLVGNEQFF

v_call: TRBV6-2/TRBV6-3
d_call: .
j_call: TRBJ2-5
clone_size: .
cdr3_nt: TGTGCCAGCTGCCGACGGCAAGAGACCCAGTACTTC
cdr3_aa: CASCRRQETQYF

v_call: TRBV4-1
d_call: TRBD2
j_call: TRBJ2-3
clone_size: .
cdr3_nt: TGCGCCAGCAGCCAGATAGCGGGGGGCCGCACAGATACGCAGTATTTT
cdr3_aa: CASSQIAGGRTDTQYF

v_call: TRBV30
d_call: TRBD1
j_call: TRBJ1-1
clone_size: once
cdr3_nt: TGTGCCTGGAGTGTTCATGGGACAGAGAACACTGAAGCTTTCTTT
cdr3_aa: CAWSVHGTENTEAFF

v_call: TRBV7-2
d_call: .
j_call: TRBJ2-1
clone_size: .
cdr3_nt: TGTGCCAGCAGTGTGGGGGCAGGAGGGGGCCCGGATGAGCAGTTCTTC
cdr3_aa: CASSVGAGGGPDEQFF